This T cell receptor beta chain was sequenced in a study of blood T cell repertoires in COVID-19. Study in general: COVID-19 samples, acute and convalescent, were from the United States, Italy and Spain. Sample material is recorded as cDNA or gDNA derived from T cells, B-cell-depleted T cells, or PBMCs.

As originally analysed: Scientists estimated how many nucleated cells there were by amplifying reference gene primers. This table comes from immunoSEQ multiplex PCR, and its TCRdb copy is limited to in-frame clones, with some not included. The V and J calls and clone size come from that table; D and trimming were worked out from the DNA. This sample has about 210,000 clones; around four fifths occur once, and the top ten carry around 7.3%. V was pared by 5 bases and J by 4 bases, with 11 bases between. The germline gives CDR1 SGHAT, CDR2 FQNNGV. This CDR3 has 13 amino acids. V and J are TRBV11-2 and TRBJ1-2; D is unresolved. Sequencing input: peripheral blood. The clonotype originates from a woman aged 45 to 65 with active or convalescent COVID-19. The CDR3 reads CASSPQTRYGYTF. The CDR3 DNA sequence: TGTGCCAGCAGCCCACAGACCCGCTATGGCTACACCTTC.